Listed below are T cell receptor beta chains from one sample, sequenced in a study of beta chain features in type 1 diabetes. The data were produced by immunoSEQ multiplex PCR, yet TCRdb's version contains in-frame clones alone and is incomplete. In the table there are hundreds of thousands of clones, approximately 8% of which are singletons. The specimen was central memory CD4+ T cells from blood. Receptors originate from a young woman in good health. CDR3s include the opening cysteine and the closing phenylalanine or tryptophan. Each record gives: V gene, J gene, D gene, clone size, CDR3 protein, CDR3 DNA. A D gene is named only where the DNA matches it firmly. Part of the rows lack a size; the others show once, few, many or a class for expanded clones.

>TRBV6-1|TRBJ2-1|TRBD2|many
CASSEDNTSGSYNEQFF
TGTGCCAGCAGTGAAGACAATACTAGCGGCTCTTACAATGAGCAGTTCTTC
>TRBV7-8|TRBJ2-2|-|-
CASKTMAGQNTGELFF
TGTGCCAGCAAAACCATGGCGGGACAGAACACCGGGGAGCTGTTTTTT
>TRBV18|TRBJ1-2|TRBD1|-
CASSQPTGDGYTF
TGTGCCAGCTCACAACCGACAGGGGATGGCTACACCTTC
>TRBV11-2|TRBJ1-1|TRBD1|-
CASRRTGGTEAFF
TGTGCCAGCAGGCGAACAGGGGGCACTGAAGCTTTCTTT
>TRBV9|TRBJ2-3|-|-
CASSETVGGRTDTQYF
TGTGCCAGCAGCGAGACTGTGGGGGGACGAACAGATACGCAGTATTTT
>TRBV7-3|TRBJ2-5|-|few
CASSPSPGAVTQYF
TGTGCCAGCAGCCCCTCGCCGGGGGCGGTGACCCAGTACTTC
>TRBV9|TRBJ2-1|TRBD2|-
CASSVAAGLAGGLGNEQFF
TGTGCCAGCAGCGTAGCCGCCGGACTAGCGGGAGGGCTTGGCAATGAGCAGTTCTTC
>TRBV29-1|TRBJ2-7|-|few
CSVEDAGISYEQYF
TGCAGCGTTGAAGACGCCGGGATCTCCTACGAGCAGTACTTC
>TRBV28|TRBJ2-1|TRBD2|few
CASGASGYNEQFF
TGTGCCAGCGGGGCTAGCGGATACAATGAGCAGTTCTTC
>TRBV9|TRBJ2-1|TRBD2|few
CASSKQGTSTNEQFF
TGTGCCAGCAGCAAGCAGGGGACTAGCACTAATGAGCAGTTCTTC